The T cell receptor beta chain under discussion was sequenced for a study of CD8+CD57+ T cells in acquired aplastic anemia. The template for TCR beta VDJ and CDR3 sequence profiling was genomic DNA. TCRdb re-derived calls from the reads in MiXCR, one entry per CDR3 protein. The data hold under 200,000 distinct CDR3 sequences, with around 52% observed a single time. By flow cytometry, patients selected for sequencing had shown an expansion of CD8+CD57+ cells. Every one of the patients had aplastic anemia (severe, acquired). At the time of blood sampling, patients had not yet received any therapy. This clonotype turned up a few times. V lost 4 bases and J lost 0, with 16 bases in between. Germline-derived CDR1 and CDR2 are ENHRY and SYGVKD. The CDR3 consists of 17 residues.

This chain joins TRBV10-3 and TRBJ1-3, with a weak D call TRBD1 (6 bases). Source material: sorted CD4+, CD8+, or CD8+CD57+ T cells (not recorded which) from PBMCs. This TCR was sampled from a human donor with aplastic anemia. The CDR3 is CAISGGFGGRSGNTIYF. Written as DNA, the CDR3 is TGTGCCATCAGTGGTGGGTTCGGGGGCCGCTCTGGAAACACCATATATTTT.